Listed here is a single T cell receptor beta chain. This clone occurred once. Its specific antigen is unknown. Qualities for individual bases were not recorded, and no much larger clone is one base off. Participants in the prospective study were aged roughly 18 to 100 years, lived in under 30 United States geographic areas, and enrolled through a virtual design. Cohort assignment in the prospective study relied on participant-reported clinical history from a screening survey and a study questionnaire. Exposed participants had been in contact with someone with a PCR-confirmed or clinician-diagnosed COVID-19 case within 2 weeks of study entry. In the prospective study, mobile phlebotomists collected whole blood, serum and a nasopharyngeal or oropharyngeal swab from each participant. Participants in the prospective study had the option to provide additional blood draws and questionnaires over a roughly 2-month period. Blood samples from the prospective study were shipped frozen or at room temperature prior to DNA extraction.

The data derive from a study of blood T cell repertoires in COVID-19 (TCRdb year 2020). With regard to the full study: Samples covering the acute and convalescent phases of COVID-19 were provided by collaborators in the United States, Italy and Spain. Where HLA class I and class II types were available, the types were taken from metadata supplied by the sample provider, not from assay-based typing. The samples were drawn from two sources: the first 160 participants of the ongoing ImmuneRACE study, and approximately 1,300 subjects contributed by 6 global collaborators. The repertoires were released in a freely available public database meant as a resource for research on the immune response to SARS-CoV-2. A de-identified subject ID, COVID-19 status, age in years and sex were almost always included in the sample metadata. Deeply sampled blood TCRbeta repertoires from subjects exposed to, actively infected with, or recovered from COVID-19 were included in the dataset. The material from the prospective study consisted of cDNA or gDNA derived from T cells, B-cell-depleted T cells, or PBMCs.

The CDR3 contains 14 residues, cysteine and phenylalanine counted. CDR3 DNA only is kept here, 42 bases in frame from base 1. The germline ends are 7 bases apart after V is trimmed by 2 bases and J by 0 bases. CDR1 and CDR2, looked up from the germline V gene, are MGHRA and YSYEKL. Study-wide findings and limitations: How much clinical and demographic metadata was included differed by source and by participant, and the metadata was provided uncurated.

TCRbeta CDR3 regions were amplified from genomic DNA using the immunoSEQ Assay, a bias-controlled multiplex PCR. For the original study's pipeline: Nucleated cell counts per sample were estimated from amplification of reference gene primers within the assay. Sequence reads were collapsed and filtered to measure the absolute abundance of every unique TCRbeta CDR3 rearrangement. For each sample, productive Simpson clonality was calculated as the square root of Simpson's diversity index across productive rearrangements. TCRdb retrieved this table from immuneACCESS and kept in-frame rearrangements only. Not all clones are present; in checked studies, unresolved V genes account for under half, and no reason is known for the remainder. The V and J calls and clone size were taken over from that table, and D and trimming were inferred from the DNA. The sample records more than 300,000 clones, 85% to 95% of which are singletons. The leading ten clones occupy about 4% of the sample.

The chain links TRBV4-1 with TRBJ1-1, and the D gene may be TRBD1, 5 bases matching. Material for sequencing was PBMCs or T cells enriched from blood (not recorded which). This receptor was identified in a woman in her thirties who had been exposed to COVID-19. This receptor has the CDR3 CASSQRQLNTEAFF. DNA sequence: TGCGCCAGCAGCCAAAGACAGCTGAACACTGAAGCTTTCTTT.